This T cell receptor (beta chain) was identified in a study of T cell changes during pregnancy in multiple sclerosis. Sequencing was performed with immunoSEQ multiplex PCR; in TCRdb, only in-frame clones are kept and a portion is missing. There are about 64,000 clones in the sample; 90% occur only once, and more than 2% lies in the top ten. This CDR3 has 13 residues. CDR1 SGDLS and CDR2 YYNGEE come from the germline V gene. The trim removed 7 bases at V and 3 bases at J, leaving 2 bases unmatched. V and J are TRBV9 and TRBJ2-2; 8 nucleotides line up with TRBD1. Here the sequenced sample was peripheral blood, taken in the second trimester of pregnancy. The receptor was isolated from a female donor in good health, enrolled as a control in a pregnancy study. CDR3 in DNA: TGTGCCAGCGGACAGGGCTACACCGGGGAGCTGTTTTTT. Translating gives CASGQGYTGELFF.